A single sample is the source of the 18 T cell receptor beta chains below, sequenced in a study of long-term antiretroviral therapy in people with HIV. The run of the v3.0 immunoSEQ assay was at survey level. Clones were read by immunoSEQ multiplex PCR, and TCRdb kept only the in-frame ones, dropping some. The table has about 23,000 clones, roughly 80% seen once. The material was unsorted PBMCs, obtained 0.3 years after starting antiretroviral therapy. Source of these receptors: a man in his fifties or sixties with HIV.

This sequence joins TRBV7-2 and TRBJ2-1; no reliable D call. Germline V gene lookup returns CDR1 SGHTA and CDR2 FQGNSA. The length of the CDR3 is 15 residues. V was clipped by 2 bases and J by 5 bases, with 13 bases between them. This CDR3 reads CASSLSLEQNNEQFF. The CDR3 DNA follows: TGTGCCAGCAGCTTATCCCTCGAACAAAACAATGAGCAGTTCTTC.

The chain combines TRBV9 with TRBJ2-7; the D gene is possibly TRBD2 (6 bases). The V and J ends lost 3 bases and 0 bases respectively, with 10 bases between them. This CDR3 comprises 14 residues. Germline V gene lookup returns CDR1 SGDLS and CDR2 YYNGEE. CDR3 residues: CASSGGGSSYEQYF. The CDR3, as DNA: TGTGCCAGCAGCGGTGGGGGGAGCTCCTACGAGCAGTACTTC.

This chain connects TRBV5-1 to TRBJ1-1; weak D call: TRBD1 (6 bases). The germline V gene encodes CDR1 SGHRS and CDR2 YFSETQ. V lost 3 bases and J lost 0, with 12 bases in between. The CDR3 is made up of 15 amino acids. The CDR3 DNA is TGCGCCAGCAGCTGGGGAAGGACAGTGAACACTGAAGCTTTCTTT. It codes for CASSWGRTVNTEAFF. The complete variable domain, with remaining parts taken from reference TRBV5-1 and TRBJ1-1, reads KAGVTQTPRYLIKTRGQQVTLSCSPISGHRSVSWYQQTPGQGLQFLFEYFSETQRNKGNFPGRFSGRQFSNSRSEMNVSTLELGDSALYLCASSWGRTVNTEAFFGQGTRLTVV.

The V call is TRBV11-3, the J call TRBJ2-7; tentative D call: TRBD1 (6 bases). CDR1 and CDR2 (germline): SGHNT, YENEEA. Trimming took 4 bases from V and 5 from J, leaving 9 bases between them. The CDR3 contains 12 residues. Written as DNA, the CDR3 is TGTGCCAGCAGCTCGACAGGTAACGAGCAGTACTTC. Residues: CASSSTGNEQYF.

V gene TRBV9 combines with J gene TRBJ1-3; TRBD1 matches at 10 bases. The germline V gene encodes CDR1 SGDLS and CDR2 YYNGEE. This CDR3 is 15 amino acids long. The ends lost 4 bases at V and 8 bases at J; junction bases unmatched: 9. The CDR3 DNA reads TGTGCCAGCAGCCTAGAGGGACAGGGGACGGACACCATATATTTT. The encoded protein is CASSLEGQGTDTIYF.

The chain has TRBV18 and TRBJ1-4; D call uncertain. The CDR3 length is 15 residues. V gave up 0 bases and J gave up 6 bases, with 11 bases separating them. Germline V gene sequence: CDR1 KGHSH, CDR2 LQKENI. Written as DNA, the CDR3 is TGTGCCAGCTCACCACCCGGCGTGGAGCATGAAAAACTGTTTTTT. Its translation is CASSPPGVEHEKLFF.

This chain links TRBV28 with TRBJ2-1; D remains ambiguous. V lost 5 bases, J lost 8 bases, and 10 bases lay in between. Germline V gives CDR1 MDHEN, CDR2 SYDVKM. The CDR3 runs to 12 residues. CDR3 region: CASSPRFDEQFF. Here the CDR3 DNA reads TGTGCCAGCAGTCCCCGGTTCGATGAGCAGTTCTTC.

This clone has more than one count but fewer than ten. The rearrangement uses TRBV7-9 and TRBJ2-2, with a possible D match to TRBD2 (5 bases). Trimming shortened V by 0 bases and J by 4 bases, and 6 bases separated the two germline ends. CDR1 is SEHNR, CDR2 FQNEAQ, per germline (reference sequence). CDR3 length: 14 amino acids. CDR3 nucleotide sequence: TGTGCCAGCAGCTTAGCCGGGATCACCGGGGAGCTGTTTTTT. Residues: CASSLAGITGELFF.

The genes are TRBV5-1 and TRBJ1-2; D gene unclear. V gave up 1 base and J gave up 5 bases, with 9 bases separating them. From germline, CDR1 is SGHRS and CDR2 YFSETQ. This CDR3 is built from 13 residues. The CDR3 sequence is CASSLTRDYGYTF. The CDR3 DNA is TGCGCCAGCAGCTTGACTCGGGATTATGGCTACACCTTC.

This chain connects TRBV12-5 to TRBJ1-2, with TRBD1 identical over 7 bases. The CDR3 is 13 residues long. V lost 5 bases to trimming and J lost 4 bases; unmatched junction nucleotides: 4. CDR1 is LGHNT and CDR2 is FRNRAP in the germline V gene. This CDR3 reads CASGPGTAYGYTF. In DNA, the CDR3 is TGTGCTAGTGGTCCCGGGACAGCCTATGGCTACACCTTC.

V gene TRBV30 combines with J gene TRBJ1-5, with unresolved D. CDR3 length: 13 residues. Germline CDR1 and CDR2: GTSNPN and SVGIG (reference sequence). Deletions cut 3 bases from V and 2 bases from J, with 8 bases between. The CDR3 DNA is TGTGCCTGGAGCTTAAACGGCAATCAGCCCCAGCATTTT. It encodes CAWSLNGNQPQHF.

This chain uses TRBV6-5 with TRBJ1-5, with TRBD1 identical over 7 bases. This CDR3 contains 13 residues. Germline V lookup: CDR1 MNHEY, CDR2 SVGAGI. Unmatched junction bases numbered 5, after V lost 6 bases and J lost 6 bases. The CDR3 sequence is CASSDREGQPQHF. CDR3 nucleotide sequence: TGTGCCAGCAGCGACAGGGAAGGTCAGCCCCAGCATTTT.

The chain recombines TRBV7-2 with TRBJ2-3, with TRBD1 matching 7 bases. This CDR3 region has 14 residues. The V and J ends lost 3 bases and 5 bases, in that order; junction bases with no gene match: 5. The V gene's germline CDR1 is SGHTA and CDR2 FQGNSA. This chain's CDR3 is CASSLNRGGDTQYF. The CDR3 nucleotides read TGTGCCAGCAGCTTGAACAGGGGCGGAGATACGCAGTATTTT. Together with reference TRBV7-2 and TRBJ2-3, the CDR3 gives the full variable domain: GAGVSQSPSNKVTEKGKDVELRCDPISGHTALYWYRQSLGQGLEFLIYFQGNSAPDKSGLPSDRFSAERTGGSVSTLTIQRTQQEDSAVYLCASSLNRGGDTQYFGPGTRLTVL.

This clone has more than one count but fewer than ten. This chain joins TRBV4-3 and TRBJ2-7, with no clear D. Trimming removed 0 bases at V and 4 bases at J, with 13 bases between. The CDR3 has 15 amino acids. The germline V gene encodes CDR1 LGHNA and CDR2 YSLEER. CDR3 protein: CASSQDLGEHYEQYF. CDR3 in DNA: TGCGCCAGCAGCCAAGATTTAGGAGAGCATTACGAGCAGTACTTC.

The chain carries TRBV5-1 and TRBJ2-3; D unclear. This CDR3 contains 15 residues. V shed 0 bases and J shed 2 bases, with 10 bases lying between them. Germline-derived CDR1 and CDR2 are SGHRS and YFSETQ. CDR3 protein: CASSLGDHPTDTQYF. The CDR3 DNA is TGCGCCAGCAGCTTGGGCGACCATCCCACAGATACGCAGTATTTT.

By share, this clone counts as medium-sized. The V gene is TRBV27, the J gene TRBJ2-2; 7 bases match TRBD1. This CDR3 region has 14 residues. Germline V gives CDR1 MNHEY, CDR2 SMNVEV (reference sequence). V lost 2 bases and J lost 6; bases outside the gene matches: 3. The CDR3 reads CASSLGQGAGELFF. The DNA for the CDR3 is TGTGCCAGCAGTTTAGGGCAGGGGGCCGGGGAGCTGTTTTTT.

Written as DNA, the CDR3 is TGTGCCAGCAGCTGGTCGGGGGAGAGCACTGAAGCTTTCTTT. Encoded protein: CASSWSGESTEAFF. J is TRBJ1-1 and V is TRBV7-9; tentative D call: TRBD1 (5 bases). CDR1 and CDR2 (germline): SEHNR, FQNEAQ (reference sequence). V gave up 4 bases and J gave up 4 bases, with 13 bases separating them. The CDR3 length is 14 residues.

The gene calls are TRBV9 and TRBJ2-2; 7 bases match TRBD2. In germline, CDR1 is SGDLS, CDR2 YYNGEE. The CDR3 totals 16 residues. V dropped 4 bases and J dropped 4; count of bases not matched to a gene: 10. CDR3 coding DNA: TGTGCCAGCAGCCAAGTCGGCCTAGCGGCCACCGGGGAGCTGTTTTTT. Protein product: CASSQVGLAATGELFF. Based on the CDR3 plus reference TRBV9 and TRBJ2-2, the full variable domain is DSGVTQTPKHLITATGQRVTLRCSPRSGDLSVYWYQQSLDQGLQFLIQYYNGEERAKGNILERFSAQQFPDLHSELNLSSLELGDSALYFCASSQVGLAATGELFFGEGSRLTVL.